This T cell receptor (beta chain) is drawn from a study of CD8 T cells in ankylosing spondylitis. MiXCR was run by TCRdb on the 5' RACE reads, yielding one entry per CDR3 protein. The table records under 250,000 distinct CDR3 sequences, under 35% of them present only once. The CDR3 has 15 residues. V was pared by 0 bases and J by 4 bases, with 12 bases between. The sequence was collected from a male donor with ankylosing spondylitis or in good health (not recorded which). The gene calls are TRBV12-3 or TRBV12-4 and TRBJ1-2; no reliable D call. Source material: blood, either unsorted or a sorted T cell fraction (not recorded which). The CDR3 loop is CASSLASPDSYGYTF. The CDR3 DNA is TGTGCCAGCAGTTTAGCCTCTCCGGATAGCTATGGCTACACCTTC.